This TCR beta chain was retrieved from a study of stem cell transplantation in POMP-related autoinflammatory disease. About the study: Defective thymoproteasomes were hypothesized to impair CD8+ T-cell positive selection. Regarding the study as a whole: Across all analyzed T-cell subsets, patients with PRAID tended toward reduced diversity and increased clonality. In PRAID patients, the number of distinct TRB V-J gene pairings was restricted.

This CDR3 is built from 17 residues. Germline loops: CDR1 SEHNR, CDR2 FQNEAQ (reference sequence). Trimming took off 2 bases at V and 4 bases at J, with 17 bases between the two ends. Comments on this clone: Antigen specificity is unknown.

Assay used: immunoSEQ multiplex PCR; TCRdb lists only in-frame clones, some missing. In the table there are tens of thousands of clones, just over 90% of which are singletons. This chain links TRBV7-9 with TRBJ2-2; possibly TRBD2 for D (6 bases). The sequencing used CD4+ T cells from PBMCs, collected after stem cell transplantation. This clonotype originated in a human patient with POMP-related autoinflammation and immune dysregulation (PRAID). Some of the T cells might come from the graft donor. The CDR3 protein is CASSLPLEGRGTGELFF. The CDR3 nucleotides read TGTGCCAGCAGCTTACCCTTGGAGGGAAGGGGCACCGGGGAGCTGTTTTTT. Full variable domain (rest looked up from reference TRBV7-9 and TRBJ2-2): DTGVSQNPRHKITKRGQNVTFRCDPISEHNRLYWYRQTLGQGPEFLTYFQNEAQLEKSRLLSDRFSAERPKGSFSTLEIQRTEQGDSAMYLCASSLPLEGRGTGELFFGEGSRLTVL.